One and the same sample provided the 14 T cell receptor beta chains below, sequenced in a study of spatial heterogeneity in lung cancer. The antigens these receptors bind are not known. General study findings and limits: The number of expanded tumor alpha and beta chains correlated with mutation number.

TCRdb re-derived calls from the 5' RACE reads in MiXCR, one entry per CDR3 protein. Of thousands of distinct CDR3 sequences listed, under 5% are singletons. Regarding time point: sample taken at primary tumor resection. The sequencing here drew on lung tumor tissue, taken at surgery. These receptors were obtained from a male donor with early-stage non-small cell lung cancer.

Ten or more counts support this clonotype. This beta chain slipped into a library made for alpha chains as a stray read, so its size is not meaningful. This chain links TRBV7-2 with TRBJ1-4; D is possibly TRBD1 (6 bases). This CDR3 contains 16 residues. The germline V gene encodes CDR1 SGHTA and CDR2 FQGNSA. V lost 5 bases and J lost 5, with 18 bases in between. CDR3 protein: CASSPPLRTENEKLFF. CDR3 sequence (DNA): TGTGCCAGCAGCCCACCCTTACGGACAGAGAATGAAAAACTGTTTTTT.

This clonotype was recorded at least ten times. This beta chain represents an off-target read in a library built for alpha chains; its size is of limited meaning. The V gene is TRBV27, the J gene TRBJ2-5, with D maybe TRBD1 (6 bases). The CDR3 loop spans 15 amino acids. Germline loops: CDR1 MNHEY, CDR2 SMNVEV (reference sequence). V lost 5 bases and J 1 base, leaving 14 bases between the germline ends. CDR3 residues: CASSTLRQAQETQYF. CDR3 sequence (DNA): TGTGCCAGCAGTACCCTCCGACAGGCCCAAGAGACCCAGTACTTC.

By its share, this clonotype is medium-sized. This beta chain appears as a stray read in a library generated for alpha chains; its size is not informative. V gene TRBV6-5 combines with J gene TRBJ2-3; no firm D call. The CDR3 is made up of 15 amino acids. Germline CDR1 reads MNHEY; CDR2 reads SVGAGI. Trimming stripped 2 bases from V and 2 bases from J, with 11 bases between. The CDR3 reads CASSYVRANTDTQYF. The CDR3 nucleotides are TGTGCCAGCAGTTACGTCCGGGCGAACACAGATACGCAGTATTTT.

In this sample, this clonotype turned up many times. A library made for alpha chains picked up this beta chain off target, so its size means little. This sequence joins TRBV4-3 and TRBJ2-1, with D possibly being TRBD2 (5 bases). CDR1 LGHNA and CDR2 YSLEER come from the germline V gene. The CDR3 has 16 amino acids. Trimming cost V 0 bases and J 4 bases, with 13 bases left between them. For the CDR3, the DNA is TGCGCCAGCAGCCAAGATTCGGTAGCGCAGTACAATGAGCAGTTCTTC. Its protein product is CASSQDSVAQYNEQFF.

There are many counts of this clonotype. Little can be read into the size of this beta chain, an off-target read in a library designed for alpha chains. This chain's CDR3 is CATRPTTVFWYGYTF. The CDR3 region has the DNA TGTGCCACCCGACCGACGACAGTCTTCTGGTATGGCTACACCTTC. The V gene is TRBV6-5, the J gene TRBJ1-2, with TRBD1 as a possible D gene (5 bases). This CDR3 is 15 amino acids long. V lost 10 bases to trimming and J lost 5 bases, with 23 bases between them. Germline V gives CDR1 MNHEY, CDR2 SVGAGI.

In this sample, this clonotype turned up many times. This beta chain slipped into a library made for alpha chains as a stray read, so its size is not meaningful. The chain employs TRBV20-1 and TRBJ1-2, with D uncertain. CDR3 length equals 13 residues. Trimming removed 0 bases at V and 4 bases at J, with 9 bases between. The germline V gene has CDR1 DFQATT and CDR2 SNEGSKA (reference sequence). The DNA for the CDR3 is TGCAGTGCTAGAGATCAGGCAGTCTATGGCTACACCTTC. This translates into CSARDQAVYGYTF.

The table lists this clonotype with many counts. As an off-target read in a library built for alpha chains, this beta chain has a frequency of little significance. The chain uses TRBV7-9 and TRBJ2-2; D gene unclear. The CDR3 covers 11 residues. V lost 8 bases to trimming and J lost 3 bases, with 4 bases between them. Germline loops: CDR1 SEHNR, CDR2 FQNEAQ (reference sequence). In DNA form, the CDR3 reads TGTGCCAGCCGAGACACCGGGGAGCTGTTTTTT. Its protein is CASRDTGELFF.

In its sample, this clonotype ranks as medium-sized. Within a library made for alpha chains, this beta chain is off target, and its count is uninformative. CDR3 DNA sequence: TGTGCCAGCAGCCCCGGACAGGGTAGGGGCTACACCTTC. Protein sequence: CASSPGQGRGYTF. The gene calls are TRBV5-6 and TRBJ1-2, with 8 bases aligning to TRBD1. Trimming took 4 bases from V and 8 from J; bases not matched to a gene: 7. CDR1 is SGHDT, CDR2 YYEEEE, per germline. The CDR3 runs to 13 residues.

This clonotype was observed at least ten times. For a library built for alpha chains, this beta chain is a stray read; little rests on its size. CDR3: CASGLGGTGAGNTIYF. CDR3 coding DNA: TGTGCTAGTGGTTTGGGTGGGACAGGGGCTGGAAACACCATATATTTT. The chain couples TRBV12-5 to TRBJ1-3; 10 nucleotides line up with TRBD1. J was trimmed by 2 bases and V by 1 base; bases with no gene match: 2. Germline V gives CDR1 LGHNT, CDR2 FRNRAP. The length of the CDR3 is 16 residues.

By sample fraction, this clonotype is medium-sized. This beta chain turned up in a library designed for alpha chains; as an off-target read, its abundance says little. V is TRBV29-1 and J is TRBJ1-3; TRBD1 matches at 8 bases. CDR1 SQVTM and CDR2 ANQGSEA come from the germline V gene. The V gene end was trimmed by 3 bases and the J gene end by 3 bases; junction bases not matched to a gene: 4. The CDR3 spans 14 residues. CDR3 in DNA: TGCAGCGTTGAGCAGGGGGCCGTTGGAAACACCATATATTTT. This sequence encodes CSVEQGAVGNTIYF.

This clonotype was picked up many times. This beta chain is a stray read from a library made for alpha chains; its abundance is not meaningful. The chain is built from TRBV10-3 and TRBJ1-1; TRBD1 aligns across 7 bases. The CDR3 loop spans 14 amino acids. V lost 6 bases and J lost 0; bases outside the gene matches: 4. The germline gives CDR1 ENHRY, CDR2 SYGVKD. The CDR3 DNA reads TGTGCCATCAGGGCGGGACAGATGAACACTGAAGCTTTCTTT. It codes for CAIRAGQMNTEAFF.

Turning to this clonotype: A clone one base away is much larger, so this may be a read error. This beta chain is an unintended read in a library built for alpha chains; its size means little. The chain uses TRBV4-1 and TRBJ1-6; D is undetermined. This CDR3 is built from 15 residues. Germline V gives CDR1 MGHRA, CDR2 YSYEKL. CDR3 sequence: CASGQDWSYNSPLHF. The CDR3, as DNA: TGCGCCAGCGGCCAAGATTGGTCCTATAATTCACCCCTCCACTTT.

There are many counts of this clonotype. This beta chain represents an off-target read in a library built for alpha chains; its size is of limited meaning. The V gene is TRBV12-3 or TRBV12-4, the J gene TRBJ1-1; D uncertain. This CDR3 contains 12 residues. V was trimmed by 5 bases and J by 2 bases, leaving 6 bases between them. The CDR3 reads CASSPSNTEAFF. CDR3 DNA sequence: TGTGCCAGCAGTCCAAGTAACACTGAAGCTTTCTTT.

Many counts were recorded for this clonotype. The library was designed around alpha chains, so this beta chain is a stray read whose abundance carries little weight. V is TRBV5-1 and J is TRBJ1-1; TRBD1 aligns across 9 bases. The CDR3 has 14 amino acids. Losses at the gene ends were 7 bases for V and 0 bases for J; bases not matched to a gene: 4. CDR1 is SGHRS and CDR2 is YFSETQ in the germline V gene. Written as DNA, the CDR3 is TGCGCCAGCCGGACAGGGGACATGAACACTGAAGCTTTCTTT. Translation: CASRTGDMNTEAFF.